This entry describes one T cell receptor (beta chain). This sample is drawn from a study of blood T cell repertoires in COVID-19. The CDR3 has 12 amino acids. Trimming took 5 bases from V and 6 from J; bases not matched to a gene: 3. Germline-derived CDR1 and CDR2 are MDHEN and SYDVKM. Profiling relied on immunoSEQ multiplex PCR, and the TCRdb table lists in-frame clones only, not all of them. In the table there are approximately 470,000 clones, roughly 88% of which are singletons. The TCR was taken from a human donor in a cohort sampled during active COVID-19. V usage is TRBV28 and J usage is TRBJ2-5; TRBD2 agrees at 7 bases. Sequenced: peripheral blood. The CDR3 DNA reads TGTGCCAGCAGTGGGAGGGGCCAGACCCAGTACTTC. It encodes CASSGRGQTQYF.